The 9 T cell receptor beta chains listed next were all sequenced from one sample in a study of blood T cell repertoires in COVID-19. Sequencing used immunoSEQ multiplex PCR; TCRdb keeps in-frame clones, though not all of them. The sample holds 73,000 or so clones; roughly four fifths are singletons and the top ten take around 4.4%. The material sequenced was peripheral blood. The origin of the receptors is a woman in her sixties or seventies with acute or convalescent COVID-19.

This chain joins TRBV3-1 (or the pseudogene TRBV3-2) and TRBJ2-6; 7 bases fit TRBD1. Germline loops: CDR1 LGHDT, CDR2 YNNKEL (reference sequence). The CDR3 spans 18 residues. V was clipped by 4 bases and J by 0 bases; unmatched bases: 9. For the CDR3, the DNA is TGTGCCAGCAGCCCCCTCACAGGGGTTAGCTCTGGGGCCAACGTCCTGACTTTC. Protein: CASSPLTGVSSGANVLTF.

CDR3 nucleotide sequence: TGTGCCAGCAGCCCGCGACAGGGGGCAGGTAATGAGCAGTTCTTC. Translation: CASSPRQGAGNEQFF. The gene calls are TRBV14 and TRBJ2-1, with 10 bases fitting TRBD1. CDR3 size: 15 residues. Germline CDR1 is SGHDN and CDR2 is FVKESK. The J segment lost 7 bases and the V segment lost 4 bases, leaving 7 bases of the junction unmatched.

With respect to this clone: This sample also contains other DNA sequences that code for the same CDR3. The chain links TRBV29-1 to TRBJ2-3; the match to TRBD2 covers 10 bases. There are 14 residues in the CDR3. In germline, CDR1 is SQVTM, CDR2 ANQGSEA. The junction had 8 bases not matched to a gene; V was cut back by 6 bases and J by 5 bases. Here the CDR3 DNA reads TGCAGCGTCTCAGCGGGGGGGCAGGGAGATACGCAGTATTTT. It encodes CSVSAGGQGDTQYF.

The rearrangement links TRBV27 to TRBJ2-6; perhaps TRBD1 as D (5 bases). Per germline, CDR1 MNHEY and CDR2 SMNVEV (reference sequence). The CDR3 covers 18 residues. V was cut by 1 base and J by 2 bases, with 15 bases left in between. The CDR3 nucleotides are TGTGCCAGCAGTTTATTGTCGACAGCGATACCTGGGGCCAACGTCCTGACTTTC. Translated, it gives CASSLLSTAIPGANVLTF.

The V call is TRBV7-2, the J call TRBJ2-1, with D possibly TRBD2 on 6 matching bases. The CDR3 extends over 17 amino acids. Germline lookup yields CDR1 SGHTA and CDR2 FQGNSA. Trimming removed 0 bases from V and 4 bases from J, with 16 bases in between. The CDR3 DNA is TGTGCCAGCAGCTTAGCGGCACAGATCCTAGCGTACAATGAGCAGTTCTTC. The encoded protein is CASSLAAQILAYNEQFF. Looking up the rest from reference TRBV7-2 and TRBJ2-1 gives the full variable domain: GAGVSQSPSNKVTEKGKDVELRCDPISGHTALYWYRQSLGQGLEFLIYFQGNSAPDKSGLPSDRFSAERTGGSVSTLTIQRTQQEDSAVYLCASSLAAQILAYNEQFFGPGTRLTVL.

The J gene is TRBJ1-1, the V gene TRBV5-6; 9 nucleotides agree with TRBD1. The CDR3 sequence is 16 residues long. Germline CDR1 is SGHDT and CDR2 is YYEEEE. Trimming at V came to 5 bases and at J to 5 bases, leaving 13 bases not matched to a gene. The CDR3 coding sequence is TGTGCCAGCAGACACACACAGGGGGCAAGGCGTACTGAAGCTTTCTTT. Its translation is CASRHTQGARRTEAFF. Variable domain in full (rest from reference TRBV5-6 and TRBJ1-1): DAGVTQSPTHLIKTRGQQVTLRCSPKSGHDTVSWYQQALGQGPQFIFQYYEEEERQRGNFPDRFSGHQFPNYSSELNVNALLLGDSALYLCASRHTQGARRTEAFFGQGTRLTVV.

This clone was seen once. The chain is built from TRBV5-1 and TRBJ1-2; no clear D gene. Germline V CDR1 and CDR2: SGHRS, YFSETQ. Trimming cost V 4 bases and J 7 bases, with 23 bases left between them. The CDR3 is made up of 16 amino acids. CDR3 sequence (DNA): TGCGCCAGCAGCCACGAGGGAACGGCATCGGGTTTTGGCTACACCTTC. Residues: CASSHEGTASGFGYTF.

This clone was detected only a few times. The CDR3 here is CASSLEGTVYGYTF. The DNA for the CDR3 is TGTGCCAGCAGCTTAGAAGGGACAGTCTATGGCTACACCTTC. The chain is built from TRBV11-2 and TRBJ1-2; TRBD1 agrees at 7 bases. V lost 0 bases, J lost 4 bases, and 2 bases stayed unmatched. The CDR3 covers 14 residues. Looked up from germline, CDR1 is SGHAT and CDR2 is FQNNGV.

This chain connects TRBV7-2 to TRBJ1-4, with 7 bases lining up with TRBD1. This CDR3 region has 12 residues. V shed 5 bases and J 8 bases; nucleotides not matched to a gene: 2. Germline CDR1 is SGHTA and CDR2 is FQGNSA. The CDR3: CASSIRGEKLFF. The CDR3 DNA reads as TGTGCCAGCAGCATCAGGGGGGAAAAACTGTTTTTT. Full variable domain (rest looked up from reference TRBV7-2 and TRBJ1-4): GAGVSQSPSNKVTEKGKDVELRCDPISGHTALYWYRQSLGQGLEFLIYFQGNSAPDKSGLPSDRFSAERTGGSVSTLTIQRTQQEDSAVYLCASSIRGEKLFFGSGTQLSVL.